The clone carrying this TCR beta chain was recorded a few times. Its target is unknown. The entry originates in a study of blood T cells in healthy people across ages. Study results and limitations: Greater diversity and more naive CD4+ cells were seen in long-lived donors than in aged donors.

The authors ran a second PCR of 7 to 11 cycles using a sample-barcoded 5' primer and a J-beta primer mix. TCRdb itself ran the 5' RACE reads through MiXCR, one entry per CDR3 protein. Seen here are almost 550,000 distinct CDR3 sequences, nearly 25% observed once, and the top ten hold roughly 10%. The CDR3 is made up of 13 amino acids. CDR1 and CDR2 (germline): LNHNV, YYDKDF (reference sequence). V was pared by 0 bases and J by 9 bases, with 9 bases between. These records were also assigned to another study, of T cells of mothers and their children.

The sequence was obtained from a boy younger than 18 in good health. The chain carries TRBV15 and TRBJ2-1, with D tentatively TRBD2 (6 bases). The sample taken for sequencing was blood. The CDR3, as DNA: TGTGCCACCAGCAGAGATTCGGGGGTTGAGCAGTTCTTC. It codes for CATSRDSGVEQFF.